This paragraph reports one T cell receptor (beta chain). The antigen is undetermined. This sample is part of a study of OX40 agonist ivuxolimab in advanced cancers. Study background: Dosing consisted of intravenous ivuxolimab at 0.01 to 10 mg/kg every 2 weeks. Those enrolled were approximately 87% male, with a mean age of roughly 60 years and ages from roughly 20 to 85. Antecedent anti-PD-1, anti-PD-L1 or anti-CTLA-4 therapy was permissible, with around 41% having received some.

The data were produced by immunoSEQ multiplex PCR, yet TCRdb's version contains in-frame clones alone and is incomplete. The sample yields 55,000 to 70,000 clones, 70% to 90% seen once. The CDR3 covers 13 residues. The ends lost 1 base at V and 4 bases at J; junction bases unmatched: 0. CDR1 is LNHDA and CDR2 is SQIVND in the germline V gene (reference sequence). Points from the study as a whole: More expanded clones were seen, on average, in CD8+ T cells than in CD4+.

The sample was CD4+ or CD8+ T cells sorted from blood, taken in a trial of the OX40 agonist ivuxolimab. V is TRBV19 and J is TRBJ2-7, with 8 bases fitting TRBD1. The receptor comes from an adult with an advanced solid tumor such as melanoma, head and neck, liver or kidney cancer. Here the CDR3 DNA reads TGTGCCAGTAGTATAGGACAGGGGTACGAGCAGTACTTC. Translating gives CASSIGQGYEQYF.